This record looks at one T cell receptor beta chain sequence and its context. Its target is unknown. The data are from a study of cytomegalovirus exposure and HLA in healthy donors. Study context: Among about 179 million T cells, an earlier analysis found approximately 110 million unique TCR beta sequences. Overall study results and limits: One later analysis reportedly identified an Asian-associated ancestry cluster that showed fewer N-insertions than the approximately 670-donor mean. The HLA-A and HLA-B alleles of most subjects were reportedly predicted accurately from TCR beta sequences. Presence/absence analyses treated sequencing depth as roughly uniform across donors.

The germline gives CDR1 MNHNS, CDR2 SASEGT. CDR3 length: 15 residues. V was pared by 6 bases and J by 4 bases, with 10 bases of the junction left unmatched. Both 60 Vbeta primers and 13 Jbeta primers went into the PCR. Assay: immunoSEQ multiplex PCR; the TCRdb copy retains only in-frame clones and omits some. The profile covers approximately 100,000 clones, with 70% to 80% appearing a single time and approximately 12% taken by the ten largest. Sequences were obtained from PBMCs. The TCR was taken from a woman aged 40 to 49 in good health and CMV-seropositive. The V call is TRBV6-1, the J call TRBJ1-1; 8 positions match TRBD1. DNA for the CDR3: TGTGCCAGCAGCCTGTTGACAGGGGATGTCACTGAAGCTTTCTTT. This encodes CASSLLTGDVTEAFF.